Each of the 16 T cell receptor beta chains below was sequenced from the same sample in a study of siplizumab effects on memory and regulatory T cells. This table comes from immunoSEQ multiplex PCR, and its TCRdb copy is limited to in-frame clones, with some not included. The profile shows some 100,000 clones, over 85% of them singletons. Specimen: CD8+ T cells sorted from blood. Every receptor here comes from a human donor in good health.

J is TRBJ2-7 and V is TRBV6-5; D may match TRBD1 or TRBD2 (6 bases each). This CDR3 contains 14 residues. Germline V CDR1 and CDR2: MNHEY, SVGAGI. V lost 5 bases and J 6 bases, leaving 17 bases between the germline ends. Here the CDR3 reads CASSPNGGGSEQYF. CDR3 nucleotide sequence: TGTGCCAGCAGTCCCAACGGGGGCGGGTCCGAGCAGTACTTC.

This chain connects TRBV5-1 to TRBJ1-1; perhaps TRBD1 as D (5 bases). Trimming stripped 0 bases from V and 3 bases from J, with 9 bases between. CDR1 is SGHRS and CDR2 is YFSETQ in the germline V gene. The CDR3 runs 14 residues. This CDR3 reads CASSLEGVDTEAFF. The DNA for the CDR3 is TGCGCCAGCAGCTTGGAAGGGGTTGACACTGAAGCTTTCTTT. Full variable domain (remainder filled in from reference TRBV5-1 and TRBJ1-1): KAGVTQTPRYLIKTRGQQVTLSCSPISGHRSVSWYQQTPGQGLQFLFEYFSETQRNKGNFPGRFSGRQFSNSRSEMNVSTLELGDSALYLCASSLEGVDTEAFFGQGTRLTVV.

The gene calls are TRBV11-2 and TRBJ1-1; D uncertain. Per the germline V gene, CDR1 is SGHAT and CDR2 is FQNNGV. The CDR3 contains 12 residues. V lost 4 bases and J 5 bases, leaving 8 bases between the germline ends. The DNA for the CDR3 is TGTGCCAGCAGCTCCAAGGAGACTGAAGCTTTCTTT. Translating it yields CASSSKETEAFF. Complete variable domain (other parts from reference TRBV11-2 and TRBJ1-1): EAGVAQSPRYKIIEKRQSVAFWCNPISGHATLYWYQQILGQGPKLLIQFQNNGVVDDSQLPKDRFSAERLKGVDSTLKIQPAKLEDSAVYLCASSSKETEAFFGQGTRLTVV.

The chain recombines TRBV19 with TRBJ1-1; D remains ambiguous. V lost 2 bases, J lost 3 bases, and 10 bases lay in between. This CDR3 is 14 amino acids long. CDR1 LNHDA and CDR2 SQIVND come from the germline V gene (reference sequence). In DNA form, the CDR3 reads TGTGCCAGTAGTATATCGGGGTTTGACACTGAAGCTTTCTTT. Protein sequence: CASSISGFDTEAFF.

This rearrangement joins TRBV11-2 to TRBJ1-1; possibly TRBD1 for D (6 bases). The CDR3 length is 15 residues. V lost 4 bases, J lost 7 bases, and 19 bases lay in between. Per germline, CDR1 SGHAT and CDR2 FQNNGV. The CDR3 spells CASSYETGFVSEAFF. DNA of the CDR3: TGTGCCAGCAGCTATGAAACAGGGTTTGTCAGTGAAGCTTTCTTT. Full variable domain (rest looked up from reference TRBV11-2 and TRBJ1-1): EAGVAQSPRYKIIEKRQSVAFWCNPISGHATLYWYQQILGQGPKLLIQFQNNGVVDDSQLPKDRFSAERLKGVDSTLKIQPAKLEDSAVYLCASSYETGFVSEAFFGQGTRLTVV.

The count of this clone is one. Here the CDR3 reads CASSPQVGQYTEAFF. The CDR3, as DNA: TGCGCCAGCAGCCCCCAGGTGGGGCAGTACACTGAAGCTTTCTTT. This chain uses TRBV4-1 with TRBJ1-1, with a possible D match to TRBD1 (5 bases). Germline V lookup: CDR1 MGHRA, CDR2 YSYEKL. V was cut by 4 bases and J by 3 bases, with 15 bases left in between. This CDR3 comprises 15 residues.

V is TRBV5-1 and J is TRBJ2-7, with 7 bases lining up with TRBD1. The CDR3 totals 14 residues. CDR1 and CDR2 from the germline V gene are SGHRS and YFSETQ. V lost 2 bases to trimming and J lost 5 bases; unmatched junction nucleotides: 7. CDR3 bases: TGCGCCAGCAGCTTTGGGGGCAGGGGGAACGAGCAGTACTTC. Translating gives CASSFGGRGNEQYF.

With respect to this clone: Germline is not matched at one junction end, which may reflect a read error. This chain connects TRBV5-1 to TRBJ2-3; 7 bases are shared with TRBD1. The CDR3 spans 15 residues. Looked up from germline, CDR1 is SGHRS and CDR2 is YFSETQ. CDR3 DNA: TGCGCCAGCAGATTGGGGACAGCGTCAACAGATACGCAGTATTTT. Protein: CASRLGTASTDTQYF.

CDR3 bases: TGTGCCAGCAGCGCCGGACAGGGGTGGGGTAGCAATCAGCCCCAGCATTTT. It translates to CASSAGQGWGSNQPQHF. This chain connects TRBV9 to TRBJ1-5, with 9 bases lining up with TRBD1. This CDR3 has 17 residues. CDR1 SGDLS and CDR2 YYNGEE come from the germline V gene. V lost 3 bases, J lost 0 bases, and 7 bases stayed unmatched.

V gene TRBV5-1 combines with J gene TRBJ2-7; D not certain. V gave up 0 bases and J gave up 0 bases, with 7 bases separating them. CDR3 length: 14 amino acids. Per germline, CDR1 SGHRS and CDR2 YFSETQ. The CDR3 here is CASSLGYNSYEQYF. The CDR3 bases are TGCGCCAGCAGCTTGGGTTACAACTCCTACGAGCAGTACTTC.

The chain couples TRBV14 to TRBJ2-2, with D tentatively TRBD1 (6 bases). This CDR3 contains 17 residues. Trimming cost V 1 base and J 1 base, with 13 bases left between them. The germline CDR1 and CDR2 sequences are SGHDN and FVKESK. DNA for the CDR3: TGTGCCAGCAGCCAAGGGTGGGGGCGCGGGAACACCGGGGAGCTGTTTTTT. It translates to CASSQGWGRGNTGELFF.

This chain uses TRBV19 with TRBJ1-2; D is possibly TRBD1 (6 bases). The CDR3 runs 15 residues. V was trimmed by 4 bases and J by 2 bases, leaving 14 bases between them. Germline V lookup: CDR1 LNHDA, CDR2 SQIVND (reference sequence). CDR3 residues: CASSNSQTGNYGYTF. The CDR3 DNA sequence: TGTGCCAGTAGTAACTCTCAGACAGGAAACTATGGCTACACCTTC.

The chain recombines TRBV5-4 with TRBJ2-1; either TRBD1 or TRBD2 may supply D (5 bases each). The germline V and J ends were trimmed by 5 bases and 0 bases, with 15 bases remaining between them. CDR1 and CDR2 from the germline V gene are SGHNT and YYREEE (reference sequence). The CDR3 covers 16 residues. The CDR3: CASRPGAGPSYNEQFF. The CDR3 bases are TGTGCCAGCAGACCCGGGGCGGGCCCCTCCTACAATGAGCAGTTCTTC.

This rearrangement joins TRBV4-2 to TRBJ2-3; possible D gene TRBD2, 5 bases. The V gene lost 3 bases and the J gene lost 1 base, with 14 bases spanning the gap. The CDR3 runs to 16 residues. The germline gives CDR1 LGHNA, CDR2 YNFKEQ. CDR3 residues: CASSQTKGQGTDTQYF. DNA of the CDR3: TGTGCCAGCAGCCAGACTAAGGGCCAAGGCACAGATACGCAGTATTTT.

V and J are TRBV30 and TRBJ2-1; 8 positions agree with TRBD2. Germline loops: CDR1 GTSNPN, CDR2 SVGIG (reference sequence). The CDR3 is 15 amino acids. Trimming at V came to 8 bases and at J to 0 bases, leaving 9 bases not matched to a gene. The CDR3 here is CAGGVAGTSYNEQFF. CDR3 nucleotide sequence: TGTGCCGGGGGGGTAGCGGGAACCTCCTACAATGAGCAGTTCTTC.

The CDR3: CASSSIAGSYNEQFF. The CDR3 DNA reads TGTGCCAGCAGCTCAATAGCGGGGTCTTACAATGAGCAGTTCTTC. V and J are TRBV7-2 and TRBJ2-1, with 8 bases fitting TRBD2. The V gene's germline CDR1 is SGHTA and CDR2 FQGNSA. The CDR3 totals 15 residues. J lost 4 bases, V lost 4 bases, and 6 bases had no gene match.